Listed below are T cell receptor delta chains from one sample, sequenced in a study of gammadelta T cells in human blood. TCRdb used CATT to re-call clones from the RT-PCR reads. The data show some 320 delta-chain clones, around a fifth seen once. Sequenced input: Vgamma9Vdelta2 gamma-delta T cells from infant blood. Receptors originate from a human donor. The CDR3 runs from the conserved cysteine through the conserved F or W. Fields, in order: clone size, V gene, D gene, J gene, CDR3 length, CDR3 protein, CDR3 DNA. The D gene is left open where the match is weak. A clone size is listed for some rows: how often the clone was seen (once, few, many), or a class if it is expanded.

large	TRDV2	TRDD3	TRDJ3	19	CACDTGGYASSWDTRQMFF	TGTGCCTGTGACACCGGGGGATACGCGAGCTCCTGGGACACCCGACAGATGTTTTTC
.	TRDV1	TRDD2	TRDJ1	20	CAPMLPSYKRGRVDTDKLIF	TGTGCTCCCATGCTTCCTTCCTACAAGCGGGGGAGAGTCGACACCGATAAACTCATCTTT
large	TRDV2	TRDD3	TRDJ3	18	CACDILGDTNRDTRQMFF	TGTGCCTGTGACATACTGGGGGATACCAACCGGGACACCCGACAGATGTTTTTC
large	TRDV2	TRDD3	TRDJ3	20	CACDGSYWGINSWDTRQMFF	TGTGCCTGTGATGGGTCCTACTGGGGGATAAACTCCTGGGACACCCGACAGATGTTTTTC
medium-sized	TRDV2	.	TRDJ3	19	CACDTWGQRASWDTRQMFF	TGTGCCTGTGACACCTGGGGACAACGAGCATCCTGGGACACCCGACAGATGTTTTTC
large	TRDV2	.	TRDJ3	17	CACDTTGSSWDTRQMFF	TGTGCCTGTGACACCACTGGGAGCTCCTGGGACACCCGACAGATGTTTTTC
.	TRDV2	TRDD3	TRDJ3	20	CACDILGDTRSSWDTRQMFF	TGTGCCTGTGACATACTGGGGGATACGCGAAGCTCCTGGGACACCCGACAGATGTTTTTC
large	TRDV2	TRDD3	TRDJ3	20	CACDTVLGDTSSWDTRQMFF	TGTGCCTGTGACACCGTACTGGGGGATACGAGCTCCTGGGACACCCGACAGATGTTTTTC
.	TRDV2	TRDD3	TRDJ3	19	CACDKVLGDKSWDTRQMFF	TGTGCCTGTGACAAAGTACTGGGGGATAAATCCTGGGACACCCGACAGATGTTTTTC
large	TRDV2	TRDD3	TRDJ1	17	CACDILGDKGVTDKLIF	TGTGCCTGTGACATACTGGGGGATAAAGGGGTCACCGATAAACTCATCTTT
large	TRDV2	.	TRDJ3	18	CACDTPSGGSWDTRQMFF	TGTGCCTGTGACACCCCGTCTGGCGGGTCCTGGGACACCCGACAGATGTTTTTC
large	TRDV2	TRDD3	TRDJ2	14	CACDTVGDTAQLFF	TGTGCCTGTGACACCGTGGGGGATACAGCACAACTCTTCTTT
hyperexpanded	TRDV2	TRDD3	TRDJ1	17	CACDVLGDTRYTDKLIF	TGTGCCTGTGACGTACTGGGGGATACGAGGTACACCGATAAACTCATCTTT
large	TRDV2	.	TRDJ3	17	CACDTVLGSWDTRQMFF	TGTGCCTGTGACACCGTGTTGGGTTCCTGGGACACCCGACAGATGTTTTTC
large	TRDV2	TRDD3	TRDJ3	18	CACDTGGYASWDTRQMFF	TGTGCCTGTGACACTGGGGGATACGCGTCCTGGGACACCCGACAGATGTTTTTC
large	TRDV2	TRDD3	TRDJ2	16	CACDTVGDTLTAQLFF	TGTGCCTGTGACACGGTGGGGGATACTTTGACAGCACAACTCTTCTTT
large	TRDV2	TRDD3	TRDJ3	23	CACDKLVYPGDTPSSWDTRQMFF	TGTGCCTGTGACAAATTAGTCTACCCTGGGGATACGCCTAGCTCCTGGGACACCCGACAGATGTTTTTC
large	TRDV2	TRDD3	TRDJ3	19	CACDTYWGISSWDTRQMFF	TGTGCCTGTGACACGTACTGGGGGATAAGCTCCTGGGACACCCGACAGATGTTTTTC
large	TRDV2	TRDD3	TRDJ3	19	CACDILGDTTSWDTRQMFF	TGTGCCTGTGACATACTGGGGGATACTACCTCCTGGGACACCCGACAGATGTTTTTC
.	TRDV2	TRDD3	TRDJ1	13	CACDGIRTDKLIF	TGTGCCTGTGACGGGATACGCACCGATAAACTCATCTTT
.	TRDV2	TRDD3	TRDJ3	18	CACDRLGDTSWDTRQMFF	TGTGCCTGTGACCGACTGGGGGATACGTCCTGGGACACCCGACAGATGTTTTTC
large	TRDV2	.	TRDJ3	18	CACDTGGPSSWDTRQMFF	TGTGCCTGTGACACCGGGGGACCGAGCTCCTGGGACACCCGACAGATGTTTTTC
large	TRDV2	TRDD3	TRDJ3	18	CACDNTGGYSWDTRQMFF	TGTGCCTGTGACAATACTGGGGGATACTCCTGGGACACCCGACAGATGTTTTTC
large	TRDV2	TRDD3	TRDJ3	18	CACDVLGDSSWDTRQMFF	TGTGCCTGTGACGTACTGGGGGATAGCTCCTGGGACACCCGACAGATGTTTTTC
.	TRDV2	.	TRDJ3	15	CACDSTWGDTRQMFF	TGTGCCTGTGACAGTACATGGGGGGACACCCGACAGATGTTTTTC
large	TRDV2	.	TRDJ2	15	CACDTVGDGPAQLFF	TGTGCCTGTGACACCGTGGGAGATGGGCCAGCACAACTCTTCTTT
large	TRDV2	.	TRDJ1	15	CACDRLGPVTDKLIF	TGTGCCTGTGACAGGCTGGGGCCGGTCACCGATAAACTCATCTTT
few	TRDV2	TRDD3	TRDJ3	19	CACDVLGDTRGWDTRQMFF	TGTGCCTGTGACGTACTGGGGGATACGCGGGGCTGGGACACCCGACAGATGTTTTTC
hyperexpanded	TRDV2	TRDD3	TRDJ2	14	CACDILGDTAQLFF	TGTGCCTGTGACATACTGGGGGATACAGCACAACTCTTCTTT
large	TRDV2	.	TRDJ3	19	CACDTGEFFSSWDTRQMFF	TGTGCCTGTGACACCGGGGAGTTCTTTAGCTCCTGGGACACCCGACAGATGTTTTTC
hyperexpanded	TRDV2	TRDD3	TRDJ1	15	CACDSLLGDTDKLIF	TGTGCCTGTGACTCCTTACTGGGGGATACCGATAAACTCATCTTT
medium-sized	TRDV2	.	TRDJ3	17	CACDRTGSSWDTRQMFF	TGTGCCTGTGACCGTACTGGTAGCTCCTGGGACACCCGACAGATGTTTTTC
large	TRDV2	TRDD3	TRDJ3	18	CACDILGDSSWDTRQMFF	TGTGCCTGTGACATACTGGGGGACAGCTCCTGGGACACCCGACAGATGTTTTTC
few	TRDV2	TRDD3	TRDJ1	15	CACDTVLGDTDKLIF	TGTGCCTGTGACACCGTACTGGGGGATACCGATAAACTCATCTTT
hyperexpanded	TRDV2	TRDD3	TRDJ3	19	CACDKLGDPSSWDTRQMFF	TGTGCCTGTGACAAACTGGGGGACCCGAGCTCCTGGGACACCCGACAGATGTTTTTC